These T cell receptor beta chains were read from a single sample in a study of blood T cell repertoires in COVID-19. Sequenced by immunoSEQ multiplex PCR; TCRdb stores in-frame clones only, minus some. The sample shows a few hundred thousand clones, about 92% of them seen only once. The sample taken for sequencing was PBMCs or T cells enriched from blood (not recorded which). These receptors were obtained from a man between 18 and 29 years old who had recovered from COVID-19. The CDR3 runs from the conserved cysteine through the conserved F or W. A D gene is named only where the DNA matches it firmly. Where a row states a size, it is once, few, many or the class of an expanded clone; other rows omit it.

v_call	j_call	clone_size	d_call	cdr3_nt	cdr3_aa
TRBV19	TRBJ1-1	.	.	TGTGCCAGTCAGAGCAGGGGTCCCGTGAACACTGAAGCTTTCTTT	CASQSRGPVNTEAFF
TRBV20-1	TRBJ1-1	.	TRBD1	TGCAGTGCTAGAACCAGGGGGGAAGCTTTCTTT	CSARTRGEAFF
TRBV11-2	TRBJ2-7	.	.	TGTGCCAGCAGCTTAGAAGGCAGGACTTACGAGCAGTACTTC	CASSLEGRTYEQYF
TRBV11-2	TRBJ1-1	.	.	TGTGCCAGCAGCTTAGAGGGGCTATACACTGAAGCTTTCTTT	CASSLEGLYTEAFF
TRBV19	TRBJ1-5	.	.	TGTGCCACCCTGGGTCAGGGCAATCAGCCCCAGCATTTT	CATLGQGNQPQHF
TRBV28	TRBJ1-1	.	.	TGTGCCAGCAGTTCCGTCCTCTCGTCAGCTTTCTTT	CASSSVLSSAFF
TRBV10-3	TRBJ2-2	.	.	TGTGCCACCCGGGACTCGCGCGGGGAGCTGTTTTTT	CATRDSRGELFF
TRBV19	TRBJ1-3	once	TRBD1	TGTGCCAGTAGCCCCCACCGGGACAGGGAGTACACCATATATTTT	CASSPHRDREYTIYF
TRBV15	TRBJ2-4	.	.	TGTGCCACCAGCGACGTGCGACTAGTCGGACTGGGTAACATTCAGTACTTC	CATSDVRLVGLGNIQYF
TRBV27	TRBJ1-6	.	.	TGTGCCAGCAGTTCAGATAGGGCGGGCGATCCACCCCTCCACTTT	CASSSDRAGDPPLHF
TRBV4-2	TRBJ2-5	once	.	TGTGCCAGCAGCCCCGGCGGGGAAGAGACCCAGTACTTC	CASSPGGEETQYF
TRBV3-1/TRBV3-2	TRBJ2-1	.	.	TGTGCCAGCAGCGCTCAGCCCATAGCGACCGAGCAGTTCTTC	CASSAQPIATEQFF
TRBV19	TRBJ2-7	.	TRBD2	TGTGCCAGTAGTATTAGCGGGAGGGCCGGGGAGCAGTACTTC	CASSISGRAGEQYF
TRBV5-4	TRBJ1-2	.	.	TGTGCCAGCAGCTTGTCCGAGAACTATGGCTACACCTTC	CASSLSENYGYTF
TRBV3-1/TRBV3-2	TRBJ1-6	few	.	TGTGCCAGCAGCCGTCAGGGACTAGCATCACCCCTCCACTTT	CASSRQGLASPLHF
TRBV29-1	TRBJ1-1	.	TRBD1	TGCAGCGTTGTTGGACAGGGCGGGACTGAAGCTTTCTTT	CSVVGQGGTEAFF
TRBV5-1	TRBJ1-3	.	.	TGCGCCAGCAGCCTTCAAGGGGCCGCTGGAAACACCATATATTTT	CASSLQGAAGNTIYF
TRBV11-2	TRBJ2-5	.	TRBD2	TGTGCCAGCAGCTTAGGTAGCGGGCGGGGGGCCCAGTACTTC	CASSLGSGRGAQYF
TRBV5-1	TRBJ1-6	.	.	TGCGCCAGCAGCTTGAGTCCGGTCCAGGGAAATTCACCCCTCCACTTT	CASSLSPVQGNSPLHF
TRBV7-9	TRBJ1-1	.	.	TGTGCCAGCAGCCGAAGCGCAACTGTCACTGAAGCTTTCTTT	CASSRSATVTEAFF
TRBV29-1	TRBJ2-5	.	TRBD1	TGCAGCGTACTATTGATCGACGGGACAGGGATATCGGAGACCCAGTACTTC	CSVLLIDGTGISETQYF
TRBV7-3	TRBJ2-3	.	TRBD2	TGTGCCAGCAGCTTAAGGGGTGGGACTAGCGGCACAGATACGCAGTATTTT	CASSLRGGTSGTDTQYF
TRBV19	TRBJ2-7	once	.	TGTGCCAGTAGTACTACAGGGAATTACGAGCAGTACTTC	CASSTTGNYEQYF
TRBV9	TRBJ1-3	once	TRBD1	TGTGCCAGCAGCCCCCTACAGGGGACCTCTGGAAACACCATATATTTT	CASSPLQGTSGNTIYF
TRBV11-2	TRBJ1-2	.	.	TGTGCCAGCAGCTTAGATCCAGGGAACTATGGCTACACCTTC	CASSLDPGNYGYTF
TRBV27	TRBJ2-5	.	.	TGTGCCAGCAGTCCGACTAGAAAGAAAGAGACCCAGTACTTC	CASSPTRKKETQYF
TRBV19	TRBJ1-6	.	TRBD1	TGTGCCACAAGGACAGGCAATTCACCCCTCCACTTT	CATRTGNSPLHF
TRBV6-5	TRBJ1-2	.	.	TGTGCCAGCGGGGAGCAGGACGGTTCCGGCTACACCTTC	CASGEQDGSGYTF
TRBV2	TRBJ2-1	.	TRBD2	TGTGCCAGCAGTGTCCGTAGCGGGGGGCCTATCTACAATGAGCAGTTCTTC	CASSVRSGGPIYNEQFF
TRBV23-1	TRBJ1-3	.	.	TGCGCCAGCAGTCAATCGTCGGGAAACACCATATATTTT	CASSQSSGNTIYF
TRBV5-5	TRBJ2-4	.	.	TGTGCCAGCAGGTCAGGAGGGGCCAAAAACATTCAGTACTTC	CASRSGGAKNIQYF
TRBV2	TRBJ1-2	.	TRBD1	TGTGCCAGCAGTGAAGGGACAGGGCTTGTAGGTTTTGGCTACACCTTC	CASSEGTGLVGFGYTF